A selection of T cell receptor beta chains follows, all from one sample in a study of T cell responses to AZD1222 COVID-19 vaccine. Sequencing was performed with immunoSEQ multiplex PCR; in TCRdb, only in-frame clones are kept and a portion is missing. Of 26,000 or so clones listed, about nine tenths are singletons. The sample in question was peripheral blood, obtained 28 days after the second AZD1222 dose. These receptors were collected from an adult who received the AZD1222 COVID-19 vaccine. CDR3s include the opening cysteine and the closing phenylalanine or tryptophan. A D gene is named only where the DNA matches it firmly. Only part of the rows carry a size: once, few, many, or a class if the clone is expanded.

CDR3nt | CDR3aa | len | abundance | d_gene | j_gene | v_gene
TGTGCCAGCAGCTTGGCGGGAGGGGACTCCTACGAGCAGTACTTC | CASSLAGGDSYEQYF | 15 | NA | TRBD2 | TRBJ2-7 | TRBV5-5
TGCGCCAGCAGCTTGGACACTCAATCACCCCTCCACTTT | CASSLDTQSPLHF | 13 | NA | NA | TRBJ1-6 | TRBV5-1
TGTGCCACCAGCAGATCGGCAGCGACAGATACGCAGTATTTT | CATSRSAATDTQYF | 14 | NA | NA | TRBJ2-3 | TRBV15
TGTGCCAGCAGCATCACAGGGGGCGCGGGCACTGAAGCTTTCTTT | CASSITGGAGTEAFF | 15 | NA | TRBD1 | TRBJ1-1 | TRBV13
TGCAGCGCTCCCGGACAGGGTGAAGGCGACGGCTACACCTTC | CSAPGQGEGDGYTF | 14 | NA | TRBD1 | TRBJ1-2 | TRBV29-1
TGTGCCAGCAGCCTTACAGCTCCGGACACCGGGGAGCTGTTTTTT | CASSLTAPDTGELFF | 15 | NA | NA | TRBJ2-2 | TRBV7-3
TGTGCCTGGAGTCCCGCCGGGACAGTAGACTACGAGCAGTACTTC | CAWSPAGTVDYEQYF | 15 | NA | TRBD1 | TRBJ2-7 | TRBV30
TGTGCCAGCAGCCAACTAGCGGGAGATAAGGAGCAGTTCTTC | CASSQLAGDKEQFF | 14 | NA | TRBD2 | TRBJ2-1 | TRBV3-1/TRBV3-2
TGTGCCAGCAGCCCCCTGGGCGGGGACGAGCAGTACTTC | CASSPLGGDEQYF | 13 | NA | NA | TRBJ2-7 | TRBV3-1/TRBV3-2
TGTGCCTGGACCTCCCTCAGGGGCGGTGGCTACACCTTC | CAWTSLRGGGYTF | 13 | NA | NA | TRBJ1-2 | TRBV30
TGTGCCAGCAGCTTAGACCCAGAGCGGAAGGCAGATACGCAGTATTTT | CASSLDPERKADTQYF | 16 | NA | NA | TRBJ2-3 | TRBV7-9
TGTGCCAGCAGCGGACCTTCGGGGGGCTTCTATGGCTACACCTTC | CASSGPSGGFYGYTF | 15 | NA | NA | TRBJ1-2 | TRBV3-1/TRBV3-2
TGTGCCAGCAGCGCCGACTGGGAAGAGACCCAGTACTTC | CASSADWEETQYF | 13 | NA | NA | TRBJ2-5 | TRBV5-4
TGTGCCAGCAGCACCCATTGTGATGGGAACACTGAAGCTTTCTTT | CASSTHCDGNTEAFF | 15 | NA | NA | TRBJ1-1 | TRBV21-1
TGTGCCAGCAGCTTAGGGTTTGGTGCAGGTACCACGCAGTATTTT | CASSLGFGAGTTQYF | 15 | once | NA | TRBJ2-3 | TRBV7-6
TGTGCCAGCAGCTCAAGACAGGGAGACTACACCTTC | CASSSRQGDYTF | 12 | NA | TRBD1 | TRBJ1-2 | TRBV11-1
TGTGCCAGCGGTCACACCGGGGAGCTGTTTTTT | CASGHTGELFF | 11 | NA | NA | TRBJ2-2 | TRBV28
TGCGCCAGCAGCGCCCAGGCGGAAACAGAAAAACTGTTTTTT | CASSAQAETEKLFF | 14 | NA | NA | TRBJ1-4 | TRBV5-1
TGTGCCAGCAGCTTCTATGAGGGGCAGCCCCAGCATTTT | CASSFYEGQPQHF | 13 | NA | NA | TRBJ1-5 | TRBV11-2
TGTGCCAGCTCACCACAGGGAGCCGGAGGGACTGAAGCTTTCTTT | CASSPQGAGGTEAFF | 15 | NA | NA | TRBJ1-1 | TRBV18
TGTGCCAGCACCCCGGGTGGCACAGATACGCAGTATTTT | CASTPGGTDTQYF | 13 | NA | NA | TRBJ2-3 | TRBV28
TGTGCCAGCATGGGGAGTCGCTCTGGAAACACCATATATTTT | CASMGSRSGNTIYF | 14 | NA | NA | TRBJ1-3 | TRBV2
TGTGCCAGCAGCAAAGCGGCGTACGGCACAGATACGCAGTATTTT | CASSKAAYGTDTQYF | 15 | NA | NA | TRBJ2-3 | TRBV21-1
TGTGCCAGCAGCTTAGGGGTGGCCGGGAACTATGGCTACACCTTC | CASSLGVAGNYGYTF | 15 | NA | NA | TRBJ1-2 | TRBV7-9
TGTGCCAGCAGTGAACCTGGCAGGGTGTACCAGCCCCAGCATTTT | CASSEPGRVYQPQHF | 15 | NA | NA | TRBJ1-5 | TRBV2
TGTGCCAGTAGTCCAGGGACAGCAAACTACAATGAGCAGTTCTTC | CASSPGTANYNEQFF | 15 | NA | TRBD1 | TRBJ2-1 | TRBV19
TGTGCCAGCAGACCCACGACAGGTGTAAATGAGCAGTTCTTC | CASRPTTGVNEQFF | 14 | NA | NA | TRBJ2-1 | TRBV7-2
TGTGCCAGCAGCAGAATGGGAGGTAGAGGCAATTCACCCCTCCACTTT | CASSRMGGRGNSPLHF | 16 | NA | NA | TRBJ1-6 | TRBV2
TGTGCCAGCAGTTCGCCCGGGGGCTCTGGAAACACCATATATTTT | CASSSPGGSGNTIYF | 15 | NA | NA | TRBJ1-3 | TRBV28
TGTGCCAGCAGTGATAGGGGGCCGGGAGATACGCAGTATTTT | CASSDRGPGDTQYF | 14 | NA | TRBD1 | TRBJ2-3 | TRBV6-4
TGTGCCAGCAGCTTGGTCGGCGGTTCAGGCCTCCACTTT | CASSLVGGSGLHF | 13 | NA | NA | TRBJ1-6 | TRBV5-4
TGTGCCAGCAGTACAGCTGGGGCCAACGTCCTGACTTTC | CASSTAGANVLTF | 13 | NA | NA | TRBJ2-6 | TRBV12-3/TRBV12-4
TGTGCCAGCAGTTTATTGGGGGTGAGTGGCACAGATACGCAGTATTTT | CASSLLGVSGTDTQYF | 16 | NA | NA | TRBJ2-3 | TRBV28
TGTGCCAGCAGTTACCAGGGAGGGGAAAAACTGTTTTTT | CASSYQGGEKLFF | 13 | NA | NA | TRBJ1-4 | TRBV6-5
TGTGCCACCAGCAGCGACAGGGGGCCGGGTGGCTACACCTTC | CATSSDRGPGGYTF | 14 | NA | TRBD1 | TRBJ1-2 | TRBV15
TGTGCCAGCAGTTACTCCAGGGCTGGCGAGCAGTACTTC | CASSYSRAGEQYF | 13 | NA | NA | TRBJ2-7 | TRBV6-2/TRBV6-3
TGTGCCAGCAGCCAAGAACTCAGGCAGTACTTC | CASSQELRQYF | 11 | NA | NA | TRBJ2-7 | TRBV14